The 7 T cell receptor beta chains listed next were all sequenced from one sample in a study of shared clonotypes between healthy human individuals. The repertoire was sequenced with immunoSEQ multiplex PCR; TCRdb's copy has only in-frame clones and lacks some. The sample gives over a million clones, around 98% of which show up once; around 0.47% is in the top ten. Sequenced sample: naive CD4+ T cells sorted from blood. Subset: CD45RA+ positively selected. The receptor set was obtained from a man aged 25 to 40 in good health.

The gene calls are TRBV7-9 and TRBJ1-5; D might be TRBD1 (5 bases). Germline V gives CDR1 SEHNR, CDR2 FQNEAQ (reference sequence). V shed 0 bases and J shed 4 bases, with 10 bases lying between them. The CDR3 spans 15 residues. The CDR3 nucleotides are TGTGCCAGCAGCTTAGCCAGGGATCTTAATCAGCCCCAGCATTTT. Protein product: CASSLARDLNQPQHF.

The chain combines TRBV7-9 with TRBJ1-1, with D perhaps TRBD1 (6 bases). CDR3 length equals 15 residues. Trimming left V 3 bases short and J 1 base short, with 12 bases between. The germline V gene has CDR1 SEHNR and CDR2 FQNEAQ (reference sequence). As DNA, the CDR3 is TGTGCCAGCAGCTTCACAAGGACAGAGAACACTGAAGCTTTCTTT. This gives the protein CASSFTRTENTEAFF.

The chain links TRBV27 to TRBJ1-5; TRBD1 might be the D (5 bases). Germline CDR1 MNHEY, CDR2 SMNVEV (reference sequence). V shed 5 bases and J shed 0 bases, with 11 bases lying between them. The CDR3 has 15 residues. CDR3 protein: CASSPGHYSNQPQHF. The CDR3 region has the DNA TGTGCCAGCAGTCCCGGACATTATAGCAATCAGCCCCAGCATTTT.

For this clone: Other DNA sequences from this sample encode an identical CDR3 as well. The rearrangement joins TRBV2 to TRBJ2-7, with D unresolved. CDR1 is SNHLY, CDR2 FYNNEI, per germline. The CDR3 is 13 amino acids. Trimming pared 1 base from V and 6 bases from J, leaving 10 bases between. CDR3 sequence: CASSEGLLGEQYF. The CDR3 region has the DNA TGTGCCAGCAGTGAAGGCCTTTTGGGCGAGCAGTACTTC.

The V gene is TRBV6-6, the J gene TRBJ2-7; 7 nucleotides match TRBD1. V dropped 7 bases and J dropped 6; count of bases not matched to a gene: 12. Germline CDR1 is MNHNY and CDR2 is SVGAGI (reference sequence). The CDR3 runs 14 residues. The DNA for the CDR3 is TGTGCCAGCACCTCGACAGGGCAGGGCGGCGAGCAGTACTTC. Protein sequence: CASTSTGQGGEQYF.

The sample holds one count of this clone. The chain recombines TRBV7-2 with TRBJ2-5; perhaps TRBD1 as D (6 bases). Trimming removed 5 bases from V and 5 bases from J, with 18 bases in between. Germline V gene data show CDR1 as SGHTA and CDR2 as FQGNSA. This CDR3 is 15 amino acids long. CDR3 residues: CASSHRPSQGETQYF. The CDR3 nucleotides read TGTGCCAGCAGCCACCGCCCCTCCCAGGGGGAGACCCAGTACTTC.

The CDR3 DNA is TGTGCCAGCAGCTTGGGCGCTAGCGGGAGGAGCACAGATACGCAGTATTTT. Its translation is CASSLGASGRSTDTQYF. This chain joins TRBV5-4 and TRBJ2-3; 11 positions agree with TRBD2. This CDR3 has 17 residues. After removal of 0 bases from V and 0 bases from J, the junction contained 3 bases not matched to a gene. Germline CDR1 and CDR2: SGHNT and YYREEE (reference sequence).